The text below deals with one T cell receptor beta chain. Its antigen is unidentified. The source of the sample is a study of T cell responses to AZD1222 COVID-19 vaccine. Study observations and caveats: Mostly white British, mostly female donors; authors suggested clonal diversity may be underestimated.

The CDR3 contains 15 residues. Germline trimming cut 4 bases from V and 4 bases from J; bases unmatched to any gene: 10. The V gene's germline CDR1 is KGHSH and CDR2 LQKENI. Libraries were prepared by immunoSEQ multiplex PCR; TCRdb keeps only in-frame clonotypes and omits some of them. This repertoire shows fewer than 120,000 clones, around 82% found once; its top ten account for around 4.6%. Source: peripheral blood, taken on day 0 of AZD1222 vaccination. This receptor was obtained from an adult in good health. The chain employs TRBV18 and TRBJ2-7; TRBD1 aligns across 7 bases. Here the CDR3 reads CASSHTGQSMYEQYF. In DNA form, the CDR3 reads TGTGCCAGCTCACATACGGGACAGTCAATGTACGAGCAGTACTTC. The full variable domain, completed using reference TRBV18 and TRBJ2-7, is NAGVMQNPRHLVRRRGQEARLRCSPMKGHSHVYWYRQLPEEGLKFMVYLQKENIIDESGMPKERFSAEFPKEGPSILRIQQVVRGDSAAYFCASSHTGQSMYEQYFGPGTRLTVT.